This T cell receptor beta chain was captured in a study of identical twins. MiXCR, run by TCRdb on the 5' RACE reads, gives a single entry per CDR3 protein. Altogether 650,000 to 750,000 distinct CDR3 sequences are present, 21% being singletons, with the ten largest covering more than 4%. This CDR3 region has 13 residues. V was clipped by 6 bases and J by 8 bases, with 11 bases between them. Germline V CDR1 and CDR2: ENHRY, SYGVKD. These data were likewise used in another study, on T cells expressing NK-cell markers.

This receptor was identified in a woman under 30 in good health. The chain links TRBV10-3 to TRBJ1-6; D gene unclear. The specimen sequenced was PBMCs. CDR3 loop: CAIRNGVYSPLHF. CDR3 coding DNA: TGTGCCATCAGGAATGGGGTATATTCACCCCTCCACTTT.